This is a list of T cell receptor beta chains from one sample in a study of T cell responses to AZD1222 COVID-19 vaccine. Here immunoSEQ multiplex PCR was the method, and the copy in TCRdb shows in-frame clones only, minus some. The sample holds 150,000 to 250,000 clones, approximately 93% seen once. Sequenced material: peripheral blood, taken 28 days after the second AZD1222 dose. These receptors originate from an adult who received the AZD1222 COVID-19 vaccine. Both conserved end residues are part of each CDR3. The D gene is left open where the match is weak. Clone size is not always given. Where it is, it says once, few, many or a class for expanded clones.

j_call	clone_size	d_call	v_call	cdr3_aa	cdr3_nt
TRBJ2-1	-	TRBD2	TRBV5-1	CASSLEASGDPQFF	TGCGCCAGCAGCTTGGAGGCTAGCGGGGACCCGCAGTTCTTC
TRBJ1-2	-	-	TRBV29-1	CSVGTQPNYGYTF	TGCAGCGTTGGAACACAACCTAACTATGGCTACACCTTC
TRBJ2-4	-	-	TRBV21-1	CASSCVAGVAKNIQYF	TGTGCCAGCTCTTGCGTGGCAGGAGTAGCCAAAAACATTCAGTACTTC
TRBJ1-5	once	-	TRBV6-5	CATKTSLNSNQPQHF	TGTGCTACTAAAACCTCGCTAAATAGCAATCAGCCCCAGCATTTT
TRBJ2-3	-	-	TRBV4-3	CASSQSPRDTQYF	TGCGCCAGCAGCCAATCCCCCCGAGATACGCAGTATTTT
TRBJ1-5	-	-	TRBV2	CASTSRGEPQHF	TGTGCCAGCACCTCGAGAGGGGAGCCCCAGCATTTT
TRBJ2-1	-	-	TRBV28	CASSLYGVSYNEQFF	TGTGCCAGCAGTTTATACGGGGTCTCCTACAATGAGCAGTTCTTC
TRBJ2-7	-	-	TRBV19	CASSTTGRYEQYF	TGTGCCAGTAGTACTACAGGGAGGTACGAGCAGTACTTC
TRBJ2-2	-	-	TRBV7-3	CASSPSPSQNTGELFF	TGTGCCAGCAGCCCAAGCCCTAGCCAGAACACCGGGGAGCTGTTTTTT
TRBJ1-4	-	-	TRBV7-2	CASSLSGTNEKLFF	TGTGCCAGCAGCTTATCGGGGACTAATGAAAAACTGTTTTTT
TRBJ2-1	-	-	TRBV28	CASSLLQALFSYNEQFF	TGTGCCAGCAGTTTATTACAGGCTTTGTTCTCCTACAATGAGCAGTTCTTC
TRBJ1-1	-	-	TRBV28	CASRRRLGPDRNTEAFF	TGTGCCAGCAGACGCCGCTTAGGGCCCGACAGGAACACTGAAGCTTTCTTT
TRBJ2-3	-	-	TRBV5-4	CASSLRAGPTDTQYF	TGTGCCAGCAGCTTGAGGGCAGGGCCTACAGATACGCAGTATTTT
TRBJ2-2	-	TRBD2	TRBV15	CATASGGYTGELFF	TGTGCCACCGCATCGGGGGGGTACACCGGGGAGCTGTTTTTT
TRBJ2-3	-	TRBD2	TRBV5-6	CASSLGGLAGGTDTQYF	TGTGCCAGCAGCTTGGGGGGACTAGCGGGTGGGACGGATACGCAGTATTTT
TRBJ1-1	-	-	TRBV4-1	CASSPRAAANTEAFF	TGCGCCAGCAGTCCGCGGGCCGCGGCGAACACTGAAGCTTTCTTT
TRBJ2-2	-	-	TRBV27	CASSPPPGYTGELFF	TGTGCCAGCAGCCCCCCTCCAGGGTACACCGGGGAGCTGTTTTTT
TRBJ1-2	-	-	TRBV18	CASSPPRRAHGYTF	TGTGCCAGCTCACCACCACGCAGGGCCCATGGCTACACCTTC
TRBJ1-3	once	-	TRBV7-9	CASSLGDSGNTIYF	TGTGCCAGCAGCTTAGGGGACTCCGGAAACACCATATATTTT
TRBJ1-5	-	TRBD1	TRBV7-9	CASSFSTGVVNQPQHF	TGTGCCAGCAGCTTCTCGACAGGGGTGGTCAATCAGCCCCAGCATTTT
TRBJ2-3	-	-	TRBV7-3	CASSSSTDTQYF	TGTGCCAGCAGCAGCAGCACAGATACGCAGTATTTT
TRBJ1-1	-	-	TRBV6-2/TRBV6-3	CASSLGRTEAFF	TGTGCCAGCAGTCTCGGGAGGACTGAAGCTTTCTTT